This T cell receptor beta chain originates from a study of cytomegalovirus exposure and HLA in healthy donors. Trimming took 5 bases from V and 6 from J; bases not matched to a gene: 12. The CDR3 covers 15 residues. The germline V gene encodes CDR1 SGHAT and CDR2 FQDESV (reference sequence). Study observations and caveats: Most of the CMV-associated TCR beta chains (in a later analysis) appeared to be HLA-restricted. Sequencing probably produced one cluster of sequence variants that were highly shared.

Note on this clone: What it recognizes is unknown.

The CMV serostatus of this donor was not recorded. PCR involved 60 Vbeta and 13 Jbeta primers. In the authors' methods: Roughly 73 million unique TCR beta chains, roughly 11 million of them shared, were counted by a later analysis. The table came from immunoSEQ multiplex PCR; TCRdb's copy has only in-frame clones and leaves some out. That table is the source of V, J and clone size, and D and trimming were worked out from the DNA. This sample carries about 120,000 clones, about 80% of them seen once, and the ten largest clones take under 1.2%. Sequencing was performed on PBMCs. The genes are TRBV11-1 and TRBJ2-7; the match to TRBD1 covers 8 bases. The receptor was isolated from a human donor in good health. CDR3 in amino acids: CASSNIRQGSAEQYF. CDR3 in DNA: TGTGCCAGCAGCAACATTAGACAGGGGTCCGCCGAGCAGTACTTC.